A selection of T cell receptor beta chains follows, all from one sample in a study of shared clonotypes between healthy human individuals. Sequencing was performed with immunoSEQ multiplex PCR; in TCRdb, only in-frame clones are kept and a portion is missing. The sample lists 1.4 million or so clones; 98% were seen once. The sequencing sample was made of naive CD4+ T cells sorted from blood. The source is a man aged 30-40 years in good health. The CDR3 runs from the conserved cysteine through the conserved F or W. D genes are given only for firm matches. A clone size is listed for some rows: how often the clone was seen (once, few, many), or a class if it is expanded.

J	D	V	size	DNA	CDR3
TRBJ2-4	.	TRBV2	.	TGTGCCAGCAGTGAGACAGTAAACATTCAGTACTTC	CASSETVNIQYF
TRBJ2-3	.	TRBV7-9	.	TGTGCCAGCAGCTCGAGCAGGTTCGCTAGCGAGGCCACAGATACGCAGTATTTT	CASSSSRFASEATDTQYF
TRBJ2-1	.	TRBV28	.	TGTGCCCACACTCGGGGAGGGGGATCCTACAATGAGCAGTTCTTC	CAHTRGGGSYNEQFF
TRBJ2-7	TRBD1	TRBV6-1	.	TGTGCCAGCTCGAACCGGGACAGGGGTTTCGAGCAGTACTTC	CASSNRDRGFEQYF
TRBJ1-2	.	TRBV18	.	TGTGCCAGCTCACCGGTAGAAGGCCAGGGGCTTGGCTACACCTTC	CASSPVEGQGLGYTF
TRBJ2-5	.	TRBV6-5	.	TGTGCCAGCAGTTATGAAAGGGGGTGGCCCCAGTACTTC	CASSYERGWPQYF
TRBJ2-3	.	TRBV20-1	.	TGCAGTGCCCGGGGCACAGATACGCAGTATTTT	CSARGTDTQYF
TRBJ1-1	.	TRBV11-2	.	TGTGCCAGCAGCGCCCGACAGCTAATGAACACTGAAGCTTTCTTT	CASSARQLMNTEAFF
TRBJ2-1	.	TRBV7-8	.	TGTGCCAGCACCATTAGTTCGGTCGGGAGACTAGGATCCTACAATGAGCAGTTCTTC	CASTISSVGRLGSYNEQFF
TRBJ1-5	TRBD1	TRBV6-6	once	TGTGCCAGCAGTTCAACAGGGGTTGATAGCAATCAGCCCCAGCATTTT	CASSSTGVDSNQPQHF
TRBJ1-2	TRBD1	TRBV6-6	.	TGTGCCAGCGGCCAGGGACAGGGACGCGGCTACACCTTC	CASGQGQGRGYTF
TRBJ2-2	.	TRBV28	.	TGTGCCAGCAGTTACGGACGTCGAACCAACACCGGGGAGCTGTTTTTT	CASSYGRRTNTGELFF
TRBJ1-5	.	TRBV28	.	TGTGCCAGCAGTCAAGAATCAGCGGCCCAGCATTTT	CASSQESAAQHF
TRBJ1-2	TRBD1	TRBV9	once	TGTGCCAGCAGCCTGGGGGACAGGGGCAACTATGGCTACACCTTC	CASSLGDRGNYGYTF
TRBJ2-5	.	TRBV5-1	.	TGCGCCAGCAGCGAACCCAACCAAGAGACCCAGTACTTC	CASSEPNQETQYF
TRBJ2-1	.	TRBV18	.	TGTGCCAGCTCACCACGAAACGAGCAGTTCTTC	CASSPRNEQFF
TRBJ2-7	TRBD1	TRBV20-1	.	TGCAGTGCTTGGACAGGGGGCGAGCAGTACTTC	CSAWTGGEQYF
TRBJ2-3	.	TRBV14	.	TGTGCCAGCAGCCCCCTTGGAAGAGATACGCAGTATTTT	CASSPLGRDTQYF
TRBJ2-1	TRBD2	TRBV2	.	TGTGCCAGCAGGGGGACAGGCGGATTGACTAGCGGGCCATACAATGAGCAGTTCTTC	CASRGTGGLTSGPYNEQFF
TRBJ1-4	.	TRBV21-1	.	TGTGCCAGCAGCAAAGGGAGGGGTACTAATGAAAAACTGTTTTTT	CASSKGRGTNEKLFF
TRBJ2-1	TRBD1	TRBV6-1	.	TGTGCCAGCAGCCTTCAAATGGACAGGCCGCAGTTCTTC	CASSLQMDRPQFF
TRBJ2-5	.	TRBV28	.	TGTGCCAGCAGTTTAAGAGCACAAGAGACCCAGTACTTC	CASSLRAQETQYF
TRBJ2-7	TRBD2	TRBV29-1	once	TGCAGCGTGAGTGGGGGGGTCAACTCCTACGAGCAGTACTTC	CSVSGGVNSYEQYF
TRBJ1-2	.	TRBV9	.	TGTGCCAGCACCGGGGGCCAAATTAACTATGGCTACACCTTC	CASTGGQINYGYTF
TRBJ2-3	.	TRBV9	.	TGTGCCAGCAGCGTTATCACAGATACGCAGTATTTT	CASSVITDTQYF
TRBJ2-7	TRBD2	TRBV27	.	TGTGCCAGCAGATTTAGCGGGGTGAGCTACGAGCAGTACTTC	CASRFSGVSYEQYF
TRBJ1-1	.	TRBV28	.	TGTGCCAGCAGTCCCACTTTGAACACTGAAGCTTTCTTT	CASSPTLNTEAFF
TRBJ2-5	.	TRBV7-2	.	TGTGCCAGCAGCTTAGCGTGGATTGCGGAGACCCAGTACTTC	CASSLAWIAETQYF
TRBJ1-5	TRBD1	TRBV7-9	.	TGTGCCAGCAGCTGGGGACAGGGTAGTCATCAGCCCCAGCATTTT	CASSWGQGSHQPQHF
TRBJ2-7	.	TRBV28	.	TGTGCCAGCAGTCCCGCGGGGACAAAGACCTACGAGCAGTACTTC	CASSPAGTKTYEQYF
TRBJ2-5	.	TRBV18	.	TGTGCCAGCTCACCACTCGGGAACTCCCAAGAGACCCAGTACTTC	CASSPLGNSQETQYF
TRBJ2-7	TRBD1	TRBV7-9	.	TGTGCCAGCAGCCCGGGACAGGCGGCCTACGAGCAGTACTTC	CASSPGQAAYEQYF
TRBJ2-5	TRBD2	TRBV14	.	TGTGCCAGCAGCCAAAAGGGACTAGCGAGGGAGACCCAGTACTTC	CASSQKGLARETQYF
TRBJ1-2	.	TRBV11-3	.	TGTGCCAGCAGCTACCAGATGAACTATGGCTACACCTTC	CASSYQMNYGYTF
TRBJ1-5	TRBD1	TRBV30	.	TGTGCCTGGAGTGTAGGACAGGGAGGCAATCAGCCCCAGCATTTT	CAWSVGQGGNQPQHF
TRBJ2-1	.	TRBV27	.	TGTGCCAGCCGGAGCGTTTCAGCCTACAATGAGCAGTTCTTC	CASRSVSAYNEQFF
TRBJ2-1	TRBD1	TRBV2	.	TGTGCCAGCAGTGTAGGGGGCGTCGGTGAGCAGTTCTTC	CASSVGGVGEQFF
TRBJ1-1	.	TRBV29-1	.	TGCAGCGTTGAGTTCCGGTTGAACACTGAAGCTTTCTTT	CSVEFRLNTEAFF
TRBJ1-1	.	TRBV18	.	TGTGCCAGCTCACCAATCCTCTGGGGTCAGTCGAACACTGAAGCTTTCTTT	CASSPILWGQSNTEAFF
TRBJ2-7	.	TRBV11-2	.	TGTGCCAGCAGCTTAGTACGGTACGAGCAGTACTTC	CASSLVRYEQYF
TRBJ2-3	TRBD2	TRBV15	.	TGTGCCACCAGCAGAGGGACTAGCGCCGCTCGATTACAGTATTTT	CATSRGTSAARLQYF
TRBJ1-4	.	TRBV7-2	.	TGTGCCAGCAGCCTTCAGGGTGGGGCTAATGAAAAACTGTTTTTT	CASSLQGGANEKLFF
TRBJ2-1	TRBD2	TRBV29-1	.	TGCAGCGTTGGGGGTCTTAGCGGGCATGAGCAGTTCTTC	CSVGGLSGHEQFF
TRBJ2-7	.	TRBV28	.	TGTGCCAGTCAACAATCCTACGAGCAGTACTTC	CASQQSYEQYF
TRBJ2-7	TRBD2	TRBV7-2	.	TGTGCCTCAAAAGGACTAGCGACCTACGAGCAGTACTTC	CASKGLATYEQYF
TRBJ1-5	.	TRBV15	.	TGTGCCACCAGAAGAGGATCGGAGGGTTTTGGTCAGCCCCAGCATTTT	CATRRGSEGFGQPQHF
TRBJ1-5	.	TRBV2	.	TGTGCCAGCAGTGGCGAGAGCAATCAGCCCCAGCATTTT	CASSGESNQPQHF